The 22 T cell receptor beta chains listed next were all sequenced from one sample in a study of T cell responses to AZD1222 COVID-19 vaccine. Clones were sequenced by immunoSEQ multiplex PCR, and TCRdb holds only the in-frame ones, with some missing. The sample shows approximately 69,000 clones, around four fifths of them seen only once. Material: peripheral blood, obtained 28 days after the second AZD1222 dose. These receptors were obtained from an adult who received the AZD1222 COVID-19 vaccine.

This chain uses TRBV12-3 or TRBV12-4 with TRBJ1-1; D remains ambiguous. The CDR3 runs to 12 residues. Trimming took off 5 bases at V and 1 base at J, with 5 bases between the two ends. CDR3 loop: CASSRGNTEAFF. The CDR3 nucleotides read TGTGCCAGCAGTCGGGGGAACACTGAAGCTTTCTTT.

The gene calls are TRBV18 and TRBJ1-1, with a weak D call TRBD1 (5 bases). CDR1 is KGHSH and CDR2 is LQKENI in the germline V gene. The CDR3 spans 15 residues. Trimming shortened V by 3 bases and J by 0 bases, and 11 bases separated the two germline ends. In DNA form, the CDR3 reads TGTGCCAGCTCACCCCTCGAGACAGTGAACACTGAAGCTTTCTTT. Protein: CASSPLETVNTEAFF.

The chain is built from TRBV5-1 and TRBJ2-7; D might be TRBD2 (6 bases). The CDR3 covers 15 residues. The ends were cut back, 0 bases at V and 2 bases at J, with 12 bases in the middle. Germline V gene lookup returns CDR1 SGHRS and CDR2 YFSETQ. Here the CDR3 reads CASSLALAGTYEQYF. Written as DNA, the CDR3 is TGCGCCAGCAGCTTGGCCCTGGCGGGGACCTACGAGCAGTACTTC. Full variable domain (remainder filled in from reference TRBV5-1 and TRBJ2-7): KAGVTQTPRYLIKTRGQQVTLSCSPISGHRSVSWYQQTPGQGLQFLFEYFSETQRNKGNFPGRFSGRQFSNSRSEMNVSTLELGDSALYLCASSLALAGTYEQYFGPGTRLTVT.

V gene TRBV18 combines with J gene TRBJ1-4; perhaps TRBD1 as D (5 bases). The CDR3 contains 17 residues. Looked up from germline, CDR1 is KGHSH and CDR2 is LQKENI. Trimming cost V 2 bases and J 0 bases, with 13 bases left between them. For the CDR3, the DNA is TGTGCCAGCTCACCAGAGAGGCAGGGAACAACTAATGAAAAACTGTTTTTT. This sequence encodes CASSPERQGTTNEKLFF.

The rearrangement joins TRBV25-1 to TRBJ2-2; D ambiguous. This CDR3 region has 14 residues. The germline gives CDR1 MGHDK, CDR2 SYGVNS. The V end was cut by 7 bases, the J end by 3 bases, with 12 bases between. The DNA for the CDR3 is TGTGCCAGCACTCGAAGGGATTACACCGGGGAGCTGTTTTTT. As protein: CASTRRDYTGELFF.

This clone was detected only once. As DNA, the CDR3 is TGTGCCAGCATTGCGCAGAAGTACAATGAGCAGTTCTTC. Protein sequence: CASIAQKYNEQFF. This rearrangement joins TRBV6-5 to TRBJ2-1; no clear D gene. Germline V gene data show CDR1 as MNHEY and CDR2 as SVGAGI. Trimming took 7 bases from V and 4 from J, leaving 11 bases between them. The CDR3 runs 13 residues.

The rearrangement links TRBV7-9 to TRBJ1-1, with D uncertain. Germline V gene lookup returns CDR1 SEHNR and CDR2 FQNEAQ (reference sequence). V shed 5 bases and J shed 7 bases, with 14 bases lying between them. The CDR3 has 13 residues. CDR3 nucleotides: TGTGCCAGCAGCCCTGAAGGAGTGATTGAAGCTTTCTTT. This sequence encodes CASSPEGVIEAFF.

The CDR3 coding sequence is TGCAGCGTAACAGGGGGGTCGAGGGAGCAGTACTTC. This codes for CSVTGGSREQYF. V usage is TRBV29-1 and J usage is TRBJ2-7; TRBD1 agrees at 8 bases. Germline loops: CDR1 SQVTM, CDR2 ANQGSEA. The CDR3 has 12 amino acids. J was trimmed by 7 bases and V by 6 bases; bases with no gene match: 8.

In this sample, this clone turned up once. The rearrangement uses TRBV5-1 and TRBJ1-1; D is unclear. V lost 7 bases and J 0 bases, leaving 10 bases between the germline ends. Germline CDR1 SGHRS, CDR2 YFSETQ. This CDR3 is built from 13 residues. The CDR3 nucleotides are TGCGCCAGCCAAGACACGCTGAACACTGAAGCTTTCTTT. It specifies CASQDTLNTEAFF.

V and J are TRBV11-3 and TRBJ2-3, with 8 bases lining up with TRBD2. The junction had 11 bases not matched to a gene; V was cut back by 4 bases and J by 5 bases. The CDR3 contains 16 residues. The V gene's germline CDR1 is SGHNT and CDR2 YENEEA. The DNA for the CDR3 is TGTGCCAGCAGCTACGGGGGGGCAGGGGTAGGAGATACGCAGTATTTT. Encoded protein: CASSYGGAGVGDTQYF.

This clone has a handful of counts. The chain couples TRBV5-5 to TRBJ1-5, with D perhaps TRBD1 (5 bases). V was clipped by 5 bases and J by 9 bases, with 15 bases between them. Looked up from germline, CDR1 is SGHKS and CDR2 is YYEKEE (reference sequence). The CDR3 extends over 13 amino acids. CDR3 region: CASRGDGEGPQHF. As DNA, the CDR3 is TGTGCCAGCAGGGGGGACGGGGAAGGGCCCCAGCATTTT.

This clone was detected only once. This rearrangement joins TRBV7-3 to TRBJ2-2, with D possibly being TRBD1 (6 bases). This CDR3 region has 14 residues. Deletions cut 6 bases from V and 8 bases from J, with 16 bases between. Germline V lookup: CDR1 SGHTA, CDR2 FQGTGA. Written as DNA, the CDR3 is TGTGCCAGCAGAAGGACAGAGTCTTTGGGGGAGCTGTTTTTT. It yields the protein CASRRTESLGELFF.

V gene TRBV10-2 combines with J gene TRBJ1-6, with 7 bases fitting TRBD1. Unmatched junction bases numbered 1, after V lost 2 bases and J lost 3 bases. Germline assignment: CDR1 WSHSY and CDR2 SAAADI. There are 15 residues in the CDR3. This chain's CDR3 is CASSERDSYNSPLHF. The CDR3 DNA reads as TGCGCCAGCAGTGAGCGGGACAGCTATAATTCACCCCTCCACTTT.

J is TRBJ2-1 and V is TRBV7-3; D is unclear. The V gene's germline CDR1 is SGHTA and CDR2 FQGTGA. The V end lost 1 base, the J end lost 2 bases, and 21 bases lay between the germline ends. CDR3 size: 19 residues. As DNA, the CDR3 is TGTGCCAGCAGCTTAATTGGAGTACGGTCGGGTCAAACCTACAATGAGCAGTTCTTC. Protein product: CASSLIGVRSGQTYNEQFF. Complete variable domain (other parts from reference TRBV7-3 and TRBJ2-1): GAGVSQTPSNKVTEKGKYVELRCDPISGHTALYWYRQSLGQGPEFLIYFQGTGAADDSGLPNDRFFAVRPEGSVSTLKIQRTERGDSAVYLCASSLIGVRSGQTYNEQFFGPGTRLTVL.

CDR3 amino acids: CASSLGWTGGDTQYF. The CDR3 nucleotides are TGTGCCAGCAGCCTGGGATGGACAGGGGGCGATACGCAGTATTTT. V usage is TRBV5-4 and J usage is TRBJ2-3, with TRBD1 matching 11 bases. The CDR3 sequence is 15 residues long. Trimming at V came to 4 bases and at J to 6 bases, leaving 7 bases not matched to a gene. Germline V gene lookup returns CDR1 SGHNT and CDR2 YYREEE (reference sequence).

This clone was detected once. This chain uses TRBV5-1 with TRBJ1-2, with D unresolved. This CDR3 has 14 residues. The V and J ends lost 0 bases and 7 bases respectively, with 13 bases between them. Germline assignment: CDR1 SGHRS and CDR2 YFSETQ. The CDR3 sequence: CASSLAMGVSGYTF. Written as DNA, the CDR3 is TGCGCCAGCAGCTTGGCCATGGGAGTGTCTGGCTACACCTTC.

For the CDR3, the DNA is TGTGCCAGCAGTTCCGGGACATCGAACACCGGGGAGCTGTTTTTT. This translates into CASSSGTSNTGELFF. The V gene is TRBV6-5, the J gene TRBJ2-2; a possible D gene is TRBD1 (6 bases). Trimming stripped 4 bases from V and 0 bases from J, with 9 bases between. This CDR3 spans 15 amino acids. Germline CDR1 is MNHEY and CDR2 is SVGAGI.

This sequence joins TRBV23-1 and TRBJ2-2; possibly TRBD1 for D (5 bases). Being an ORF, TRBV23-1 has a function that is uncertain. The CDR3 is 18 residues long. V lost 5 bases and J lost 5, with 24 bases in between. The CDR3 DNA sequence: TGCGCCAGCAGTAAAGAGAGGAGATCGTACAGGTTGACCGGGGAGCTGTTTTTT. Protein sequence: CASSKERRSYRLTGELFF.

The rearrangement links TRBV19 to TRBJ1-1; D unclear. This CDR3 has 14 amino acids. The ends were cut back, 3 bases at V and 4 bases at J, with 12 bases in the middle. The germline CDR1 and CDR2 sequences are LNHDA and SQIVND (reference sequence). The CDR3 here is CASSISGFVTEAFF. The CDR3 DNA reads as TGTGCCAGTAGTATTTCGGGGTTTGTCACTGAAGCTTTCTTT.

V and J are TRBV29-1 and TRBJ1-1; a weak D match, TRBD1 (5 bases). Trimming took off 4 bases at V and 3 bases at J, with 12 bases between the two ends. The CDR3 has 13 amino acids. The germline V gene encodes CDR1 SQVTM and CDR2 ANQGSEA. The CDR3 sequence is CSVGGGGHTEAFF. DNA of the CDR3: TGCAGCGTTGGGGGGGGAGGGCACACTGAAGCTTTCTTT.

J is TRBJ1-2 and V is TRBV3-1 (or the pseudogene TRBV3-2), with D tentatively TRBD1 (5 bases). The germline CDR1 and CDR2 sequences are LGHDT and YNNKEL (reference sequence). The CDR3 has 12 amino acids. V was cut by 8 bases and J by 8 bases, with 15 bases left in between. The CDR3 nucleotides are TGTGCCAGCCATGTTCCGAGGGACGGCTACACCTTC. This sequence encodes CASHVPRDGYTF.

The chain recombines TRBV5-1 with TRBJ1-6, with TRBD1 as a possible D gene (6 bases). Deletions cut 4 bases from V and 7 bases from J, with 15 bases between. The CDR3 runs 15 residues. Per germline, CDR1 SGHRS and CDR2 YFSETQ. The CDR3: CASSVRTGYNSPLHF. Here the CDR3 DNA reads TGCGCCAGCAGCGTCCGTACAGGGTACAATTCACCCCTCCACTTT.